This record looks at one TCR beta chain sequence and its context. Germline V CDR1 and CDR2: SGHRS, YFSETQ. This CDR3 is built from 14 residues. With 0 bases removed from V and 6 bases from J, the gap between germline ends came to 12 bases. The repertoire was sequenced with immunoSEQ multiplex PCR; TCRdb's copy has only in-frame clones and lacks some. The data show approximately 180,000 clones, 75% to 90% seen once. This entry comes from a study of blood T cell repertoires in COVID-19. The study recruited people aged roughly 18 to 95 years across about two dozen US areas. Cohort 3 donors were reported recovered after two negative PCRs, clearance, or symptom resolution.

The receptor's source is a man aged 40-49 years who had recovered from COVID-19. The sample taken for sequencing was PBMCs or T cells enriched from blood (not recorded which). The chain couples TRBV5-1 to TRBJ1-2; D is unclear. The CDR3 region is CASSLERGTDGYTF. DNA for the CDR3: TGCGCCAGCAGCTTGGAGCGGGGAACGGATGGCTACACCTTC.